Detailed here is one TCR beta chain. Its antigen is not identified. V was clipped by 6 bases and J by 0 bases, with 15 bases between them. The CDR3 is 15 amino acids. Germline V lookup: CDR1 SGHTS, CDR2 YDEGEE. The data were taken from a study of shared clonotypes between healthy human individuals. Findings and limits, study-wide: It was the non-shared clonotypes that had lower generation probabilities than clonotypes shared by all four donors. Rarefaction gave evidence that sorted-subset sequencing remained incomplete despite large depth.

Terminally differentiated effector memory CD45RA+ cells were left out of the naive CD8 fraction, which was CD45RO-negative and positively selected for CCR7. Assay used: immunoSEQ multiplex PCR; TCRdb lists only in-frame clones, some missing. This table holds some 2 million clones, roughly 95% found once. The receptor was derived from a man younger than 30 in good health. The sequenced sample was naive CD8+ T cells sorted from blood. The chain combines TRBV5-8 with TRBJ2-5, with a possible D match to TRBD2 (5 bases). The CDR3 sequence is CASNQGAVDQETQYF. The DNA of the CDR3 is TGTGCCAGCAACCAAGGAGCGGTTGACCAAGAGACCCAGTACTTC.